What follows are 19 T cell receptor beta chains derived from one specimen sequenced in a study of shared clonotypes between healthy human individuals. The data were produced by immunoSEQ multiplex PCR, yet TCRdb's version contains in-frame clones alone and is incomplete. Of some 1,900,000 clones in the sample, over 85% were seen once. Naive CD8 isolation took CD45RO-negative cells positively selected for CCR7 and excluded terminally differentiated effector memory CD45RA+ cells. Material for sequencing was naive CD8+ T cells sorted from blood. Source of these receptors: a man aged 18 to 35 in good health.

The chain is built from TRBV13 and TRBJ2-3; TRBD2 matches 8 bases. V gave up 5 bases and J gave up 1 base; unmatched junction bases: 8. The CDR3 runs 16 residues. Germline V gene sequence: CDR1 PRHDT, CDR2 FYEKMQ (reference sequence). In DNA form, the CDR3 reads TGTGCCAGCAGCCTTCCGGGACTAGGGGGCACAGATACGCAGTATTTT. This encodes CASSLPGLGGTDTQYF.

The rearrangement links TRBV5-1 to TRBJ2-2, with D possibly matching TRBD2 (5 bases). With 6 bases removed from V and 6 bases from J, the gap between germline ends came to 15 bases. The germline V gene has CDR1 SGHRS and CDR2 YFSETQ. The CDR3 totals 14 residues. CDR3 amino acids: CASTDGLRPGELFF. The CDR3 DNA reads TGCGCCAGCACCGATGGACTGCGCCCCGGGGAGCTGTTTTTT.

The chain carries TRBV7-9 and TRBJ1-6; D not certain. Germline V CDR1 and CDR2: SEHNR, FQNEAQ (reference sequence). The length of the CDR3 is 15 residues. Trimming stripped 4 bases from V and 2 bases from J, with 9 bases between. Here the CDR3 DNA reads TGTGCCAGCAGCTCCGCGGTCCCCTATAATTCACCCCTCCACTTT. Encoded protein: CASSSAVPYNSPLHF.

This chain links TRBV11-2 with TRBJ2-7; 7 bases align to TRBD2. The CDR3 is 13 amino acids. Per germline, CDR1 SGHAT and CDR2 FQNNGV. J lost 6 bases, V lost 3 bases, and 5 bases had no gene match. The CDR3 DNA sequence: TGTGCCAGCAGCTTGGGAGGGACCGCCGAGCAGTACTTC. Its protein is CASSLGGTAEQYF.

The rearrangement uses TRBV4-1 and TRBJ2-7; D is unresolved. CDR1 is MGHRA and CDR2 is YSYEKL in the germline V gene. The length of the CDR3 is 13 residues. Between the trimmed V and J ends, which lost 1 base and 7 bases, there was a span of 11 bases. In DNA form, the CDR3 reads TGCGCCAGCAGCCAAGGAATGGGATGGGAGCAGTACTTC. Encoded protein: CASSQGMGWEQYF.

This clone was recorded only once. CDR3 DNA sequence: TGTGCCAGCAGCCAAGACAGGGCAGGAGAATACTCCTACAATGAGCAGTTCTTC. Translating gives CASSQDRAGEYSYNEQFF. The chain combines TRBV4-2 with TRBJ2-1, with D possibly being TRBD1 (5 bases). CDR1 is LGHNA, CDR2 YNFKEQ, per germline. Trimming pared 0 bases from V and 0 bases from J, leaving 15 bases between. The CDR3 is 18 residues long.

The chain recombines TRBV6-5 with TRBJ1-2; no clear D. Germline V gene sequence: CDR1 MNHEY, CDR2 SVGAGI. The CDR3 is made up of 11 amino acids. V was cut by 5 bases and J by 6 bases, with 7 bases left in between. CDR3 DNA sequence: TGTGCCAGCAGTGATTCAGATGGCTACACCTTC. Translation: CASSDSDGYTF.

On this clone itself: The junction departs from germline at one end; a sequencing error may be responsible. V and J are TRBV12-5 and TRBJ1-4; the match to TRBD1 covers 10 bases. This CDR3 region has 20 residues. Germline values: CDR1 LGHNT, CDR2 FRNRAP. CDR3 in amino acids: CASGLGTDRGLFVSNEKLFF. CDR3 in DNA: TGTGCTAGTGGGTTGGGCACTGACAGGGGGCTTTTTGTTTCTAATGAAAAACTGTTTTTT.

The V gene is TRBV6-5, the J gene TRBJ2-1, with D tentatively TRBD2 (5 bases). CDR1 is MNHEY, CDR2 SVGAGI, per germline. Trimming cost V 2 bases and J 3 bases, with 11 bases left between them. The CDR3 spans 15 residues. CDR3 in amino acids: CASSYLAQDYNEQFF. In nucleotides, the CDR3 is TGTGCCAGCAGTTACCTAGCCCAGGACTACAATGAGCAGTTCTTC.

The gene calls are TRBV18 and TRBJ2-2; D is possibly TRBD2 (5 bases). CDR3 length equals 16 residues. Germline loops: CDR1 KGHSH, CDR2 LQKENI. Trimming left V 1 base short and J 1 base short, with 10 bases between. The CDR3 region is CASSPLRRENTGELFF. CDR3 sequence (DNA): TGTGCCAGCTCACCACTGAGACGGGAGAACACCGGGGAGCTGTTTTTT.

About this clone: This sample also contains other DNA sequences that code for the same CDR3. This chain connects TRBV9 to TRBJ1-1; D gene uncertain. Germline CDR1 is SGDLS and CDR2 is YYNGEE. Trimming removed 2 bases at V and 5 bases at J, with 7 bases between. This CDR3 is built from 12 residues. The CDR3 DNA reads TGTGCCAGCAGCGTGGACGATACTGAAGCTTTCTTT. Translating gives CASSVDDTEAFF.

V usage is TRBV6-6 and J usage is TRBJ1-2; unclear D gene. The CDR3 extends over 16 amino acids. Germline V CDR1 and CDR2: MNHNY, SVGAGI (reference sequence). V dropped 2 bases and J dropped 3 bases, with 16 bases sitting between them. CDR3 sequence (DNA): TGTGCCAGCAGTTACGGGTCAGACCCACCCTACTATGGCTACACCTTC. It is translated as CASSYGSDPPYYGYTF.

The chain uses TRBV19 and TRBJ2-7, with no clear D. There are 11 residues in the CDR3. The germline V gene encodes CDR1 LNHDA and CDR2 SQIVND (reference sequence). Trimming stripped 9 bases from V and 2 bases from J, with 8 bases between. DNA for the CDR3: TGTGCCAGCGGGTCGGCCTACGAGCAGTACTTC. Protein sequence: CASGSAYEQYF.

V usage is TRBV5-8 and J usage is TRBJ2-7; tentatively, D is TRBD2 (5 bases). Trimming removed 0 bases from V and 4 bases from J, with 14 bases in between. This CDR3 is 15 amino acids long. CDR1 and CDR2 (germline): SGHTS, YDEGEE. CDR3 DNA sequence: TGTGCCAGCAGCTTGGGTACTTTAAGCGGATACGAGCAGTACTTC. Its protein is CASSLGTLSGYEQYF.

The chain links TRBV27 to TRBJ2-1, with 8 bases that match TRBD2. The CDR3 contains 16 residues. The junction had 12 bases not matched to a gene; V was cut back by 7 bases and J by 4 bases. Germline values: CDR1 MNHEY, CDR2 SMNVEV (reference sequence). The CDR3 reads CASTPSASGLYNEQFF. The DNA for the CDR3 is TGTGCCAGCACCCCTTCGGCTAGCGGGCTATACAATGAGCAGTTCTTC.

Regarding this clone: This specimen includes other DNA sequences encoding the same CDR3. The rearrangement joins TRBV5-6 to TRBJ2-1; no clear D gene. Trimming removed 0 bases at V and 5 bases at J, with 3 bases between. CDR3 length: 12 amino acids. Germline CDR1 SGHDT, CDR2 YYEEEE. The CDR3, as DNA: TGTGCCAGCAGCTTGGGCGACAATGAGCAGTTCTTC. This encodes CASSLGDNEQFF.

V gene TRBV20-1 combines with J gene TRBJ1-2; the D gene is possibly TRBD1 (5 bases). The germline V and J ends were trimmed by 4 bases and 6 bases, with 9 bases remaining between them. There are 11 residues in the CDR3. From germline, CDR1 is DFQATT and CDR2 SNEGSKA (reference sequence). The CDR3 reads CSATGRDGYTF. CDR3 nucleotide sequence: TGCAGTGCTACAGGGCGCGATGGCTACACCTTC.

This sequence joins TRBV4-1 and TRBJ1-1; TRBD1 is a possible D gene (5 bases). This CDR3 is 17 amino acids long. Deletions cut 3 bases from V and 3 bases from J, with 20 bases between. Germline V gene lookup returns CDR1 MGHRA and CDR2 YSYEKL. The CDR3 nucleotides read TGCGCCAGCAGCCATGCCCCCGGGACCCTACAGGACACTGAAGCTTTCTTT. Its protein product is CASSHAPGTLQDTEAFF.

The chain joins TRBV28 to TRBJ2-5, with unresolved D. The germline V gene encodes CDR1 MDHEN and CDR2 SYDVKM. Deletions cut 3 bases from V and 0 bases from J, with 8 bases between. The CDR3 contains 14 residues. CDR3 nucleotides: TGTGCCAGCAGTTTTTCGCACTACCAAGAGACCCAGTACTTC. Translated: CASSFSHYQETQYF.